The 6 T cell receptor beta chains below were found in one sample sequenced in a study of cytomegalovirus exposure and HLA in healthy donors. Primers for the PCR totalled 60 Vbeta and 13 Jbeta. Assay used: immunoSEQ multiplex PCR; TCRdb lists only in-frame clones, some missing. The sample contains 85,000 to 130,000 clones, roughly 72% of which appear only once. Sequencing was done on a sample of PBMCs. The origin of the receptors is a woman between 18 and 29 years old in good health and CMV-seropositive.

The CDR3 nucleotides are TGTGCCACCCTGAACTTCCAGGGGAGCGATGAGCAGTTCTTC. Translating it yields CATLNFQGSDEQFF. The chain couples TRBV10-3 to TRBJ2-1; tentative D call: TRBD1 (6 bases). The CDR3 consists of 14 residues. Per the germline V gene, CDR1 is ENHRY and CDR2 is SYGVKD. Trimming left V 10 bases short and J 8 bases short, with 21 bases between.

This chain uses TRBV19 with TRBJ2-3, with D possibly being TRBD2 (6 bases). Trimming shortened V by 7 bases and J by 4 bases, and 15 bases separated the two germline ends. CDR1 and CDR2 (germline): LNHDA, SQIVND (reference sequence). CDR3 length: 14 residues. CDR3 protein: CASNQGGKSDTQYF. DNA for the CDR3: TGTGCCAGTAATCAGGGAGGTAAATCAGATACGCAGTATTTT.

This chain uses TRBV7-2 with TRBJ2-1; weak D call: TRBD1 (5 bases). The CDR3 consists of 17 residues. The germline CDR1 and CDR2 sequences are SGHTA and FQGNSA. Trimming stripped 1 base from V and 0 bases from J, with 13 bases between. CDR3: CASSLGDQTDSYNEQFF. The CDR3 DNA reads TGTGCCAGCAGCTTAGGTGACCAGACAGACTCCTACAATGAGCAGTTCTTC. The whole variable domain, remainder taken from reference TRBV7-2 and TRBJ2-1, is GAGVSQSPSNKVTEKGKDVELRCDPISGHTALYWYRQSLGQGLEFLIYFQGNSAPDKSGLPSDRFSAERTGGSVSTLTIQRTQQEDSAVYLCASSLGDQTDSYNEQFFGPGTRLTVL.

The V gene is TRBV9, the J gene TRBJ2-7; D unclear. Germline loops: CDR1 SGDLS, CDR2 YYNGEE. The CDR3 loop spans 13 amino acids. V shed 0 bases and J shed 4 bases, with 8 bases lying between them. The CDR3 DNA follows: TGTGCCAGCAGCGTAGCTGTCGGGTACGAGCAGTACTTC. This gives the protein CASSVAVGYEQYF.

This chain uses TRBV5-1 with TRBJ2-4; tentatively, D is TRBD1 (5 bases). Per germline, CDR1 SGHRS and CDR2 YFSETQ. V gave up 0 bases and J gave up 0 bases, with 16 bases separating them. CDR3 length equals 18 residues. Here the CDR3 reads CASSLDLDRRIAKNIQYF. The CDR3 DNA is TGCGCCAGCAGCTTGGACCTAGACAGAAGGATAGCCAAAAACATTCAGTACTTC.

The chain combines TRBV4-1 with TRBJ2-7; 7 bases align to TRBD2. The CDR3 extends over 14 amino acids. Germline V gene lookup returns CDR1 MGHRA and CDR2 YSYEKL. V shed 0 bases, J shed 7 bases, and the junction held 6 bases outside the gene matches. CDR3 sequence: CASSQEGGAGEQYF. CDR3 coding DNA: TGCGCCAGCAGCCAAGAGGGAGGGGCCGGTGAGCAGTACTTC.